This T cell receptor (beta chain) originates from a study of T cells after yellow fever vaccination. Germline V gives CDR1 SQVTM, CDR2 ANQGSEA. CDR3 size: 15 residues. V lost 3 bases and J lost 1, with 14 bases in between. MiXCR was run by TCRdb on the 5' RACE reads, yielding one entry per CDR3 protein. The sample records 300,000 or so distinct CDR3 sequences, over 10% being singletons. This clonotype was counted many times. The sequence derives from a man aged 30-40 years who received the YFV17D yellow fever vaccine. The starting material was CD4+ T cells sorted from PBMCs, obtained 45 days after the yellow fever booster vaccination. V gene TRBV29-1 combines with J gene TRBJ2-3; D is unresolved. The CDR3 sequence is CSVEGSPKGTDTQYF. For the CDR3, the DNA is TGCAGCGTTGAGGGCAGTCCGAAGGGCACAGATACGCAGTATTTT.